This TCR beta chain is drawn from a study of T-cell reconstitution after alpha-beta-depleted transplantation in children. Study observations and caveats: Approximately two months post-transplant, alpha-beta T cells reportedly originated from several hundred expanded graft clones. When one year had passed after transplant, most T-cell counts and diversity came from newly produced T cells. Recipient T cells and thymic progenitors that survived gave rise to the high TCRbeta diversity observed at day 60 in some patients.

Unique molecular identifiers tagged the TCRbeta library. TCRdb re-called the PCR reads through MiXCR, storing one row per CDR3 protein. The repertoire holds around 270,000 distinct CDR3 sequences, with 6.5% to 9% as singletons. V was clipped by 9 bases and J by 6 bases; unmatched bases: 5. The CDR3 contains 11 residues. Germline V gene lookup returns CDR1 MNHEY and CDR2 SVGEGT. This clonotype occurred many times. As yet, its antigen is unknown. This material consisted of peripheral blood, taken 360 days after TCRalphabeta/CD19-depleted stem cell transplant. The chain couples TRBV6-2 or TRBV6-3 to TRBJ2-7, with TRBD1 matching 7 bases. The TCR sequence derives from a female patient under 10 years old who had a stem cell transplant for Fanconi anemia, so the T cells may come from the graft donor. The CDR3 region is CARMTGREQYF. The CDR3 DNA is TGTGCCAGGATGACAGGGCGCGAGCAGTACTTC.